Shown below are 19 T cell receptor beta chains from a single sample sequenced in a study of blood T cell repertoires in COVID-19. The data were produced by immunoSEQ multiplex PCR, yet TCRdb's version contains in-frame clones alone and is incomplete. The sample gives approximately 220,000 clones, less than 90% of which show up once; 2.2% is in the top ten. The sequenced sample consisted of peripheral blood. These receptors were obtained from a woman in her 50s with acute or convalescent COVID-19.

This clone has only one observation. The gene calls are TRBV5-1 and TRBJ1-1; 7 bases fit TRBD1. The CDR3 contains 15 residues. The germline gives CDR1 SGHRS, CDR2 YFSETQ. After removal of 4 bases from V and 11 bases from J, the junction contained 17 bases not matched to a gene. CDR3 sequence (DNA): TGCGCCAGCAGCCAGCAATCCGGGACAGTACGTTTTGCTTTCTTT. It encodes CASSQQSGTVRFAFF.

The J gene is TRBJ1-1, the V gene TRBV10-3, with 8 bases matching TRBD1. The CDR3 contains 14 residues. The junction had 5 bases not matched to a gene; V was cut back by 4 bases and J by 4 bases. Germline V gives CDR1 ENHRY, CDR2 SYGVKD. In nucleotides, the CDR3 is TGTGCCATCAGTGGCCCCACAGGGGGCACTGAAGCTTTCTTT. Amino acid sequence: CAISGPTGGTEAFF.

The gene calls are TRBV6-2 or TRBV6-3 and TRBJ2-5; TRBD2 matches 10 bases. The CDR3 spans 17 residues. Germline assignment: CDR1 MNHEY and CDR2 SVGEGT. Trimming cost V 1 base and J 2 bases; bases outside gene matches: 7. The CDR3 reads CASSYLPTSGMQETQYF. The CDR3 DNA reads TGTGCCAGCAGTTACTTACCCACTAGCGGGATGCAAGAGACCCAGTACTTC.

J is TRBJ1-1 and V is TRBV27; 7 bases fit TRBD1. The V segment lost 7 bases and the J segment 8 bases; nucleotides outside the gene matches: 13. Per germline, CDR1 MNHEY and CDR2 SMNVEV (reference sequence). This CDR3 contains 14 residues. The CDR3, as DNA: TGTGCCAGCACCTCACTGGACAGGCGGAGGGAAGCTTTCTTT. This codes for CASTSLDRRREAFF.

This clone was detected only once. CDR3 DNA sequence: TGCAGCGCCAAACGGGATACGCAGTATTTT. Protein: CSAKRDTQYF. The chain combines TRBV29-1 with TRBJ2-3; D remains unclear. This CDR3 contains 10 residues. V dropped 7 bases and J dropped 6 bases, with 8 bases sitting between them. Germline loops: CDR1 SQVTM, CDR2 ANQGSEA.

The chain recombines TRBV6-5 with TRBJ1-2; 11 bases match TRBD1. The CDR3 has 15 amino acids. From germline, CDR1 is MNHEY and CDR2 SVGAGI. The V gene end was trimmed by 2 bases and the J gene end by 4 bases; junction bases not matched to a gene: 3. The CDR3 nucleotides read TGTGCCAGCAGTTACCTCGGACAGGGGGCCTATGGCTACACCTTC. It codes for CASSYLGQGAYGYTF.

V and J are TRBV5-1 and TRBJ1-1; no clear D gene. Trimming removed 0 bases from V and 11 bases from J, with 14 bases in between. The CDR3 sequence is 13 residues long. The V gene's germline CDR1 is SGHRS and CDR2 YFSETQ. This chain's CDR3 is CASSLGSPGRAFF. In nucleotides, the CDR3 is TGCGCCAGCAGCTTGGGGTCCCCAGGTCGGGCTTTCTTT.

This clone appeared a few times. The chain joins TRBV7-2 to TRBJ2-5, with a tentative D call TRBD1 (7 bases). Looked up from germline, CDR1 is SGHTA and CDR2 is FQGNSA. This CDR3 has 15 residues. Trimming took off 4 bases at V and 5 bases at J, with 17 bases between the two ends. DNA for the CDR3: TGTGCCAGCAGCTCAGGATACAGGGGAGGTGAGACCCAGTACTTC. It yields the protein CASSSGYRGGETQYF.

The gene calls are TRBV7-2 and TRBJ1-1, with 8 bases aligning to TRBD1. From germline, CDR1 is SGHTA and CDR2 FQGNSA. This CDR3 contains 13 residues. V lost 4 bases and J lost 5; bases outside the gene matches: 3. The CDR3 DNA reads as TGTGCCAGCAGCTGGGGACAGGCTACTGAAGCTTTCTTT. This codes for CASSWGQATEAFF.

This clone is a singleton in its sample. The chain uses TRBV11-2 and TRBJ1-4, with TRBD1 matching 9 bases. This CDR3 has 14 residues. Losses at the gene ends were 1 base for V and 10 bases for J; bases not matched to a gene: 4. Germline CDR1 and CDR2: SGHAT and FQNNGV. The CDR3 loop is CASSLVQGARKLFF. CDR3 sequence (DNA): TGTGCCAGCAGCTTAGTACAGGGGGCGAGAAAACTGTTTTTT.

The V gene is TRBV12-5, the J gene TRBJ2-1; perhaps TRBD1 as D (6 bases). CDR1 and CDR2 from the germline V gene are LGHNT and FRNRAP. Trimming cost V 3 bases and J 9 bases, with 12 bases left between them. This CDR3 has 13 amino acids. The CDR3 region is CASGLPTGFEQFF. The CDR3 nucleotides are TGTGCTAGTGGTTTACCCACAGGGTTTGAGCAGTTCTTC. Variable domain in full (rest from reference TRBV12-5 and TRBJ2-1): DARVTQTPRHKVTEMGQEVTMRCQPILGHNTVFWYRQTMMQGLELLAYFRNRAPLDDSGMPKDRFSAEMPDATLATLKIQPSEPRDSAVYFCASGLPTGFEQFFGPGTRLTVL.

This clone was seen only once. This chain joins TRBV30 and TRBJ2-7, with TRBD1 matching over 8 bases. V shed 6 bases and J 4 bases; nucleotides not matched to a gene: 11. In germline, CDR1 is GTSNPN, CDR2 SVGIG (reference sequence). The CDR3 extends over 14 amino acids. The CDR3 loop is CACTRRTGQYEQYF. CDR3 nucleotides: TGTGCCTGCACCCGACGGACAGGGCAATACGAGCAGTACTTC.

This clone has a single count. The chain carries TRBV6-4 and TRBJ2-2; the D gene is possibly TRBD1 (5 bases). Deletions cut 3 bases from V and 6 bases from J, with 14 bases between. CDR1 is MRHNA, CDR2 SNTAGT, per germline. The CDR3 is made up of 15 amino acids. This chain's CDR3 is CASSEGSGSAGELFF. Here the CDR3 DNA reads TGTGCCAGCAGTGAGGGGTCAGGGTCCGCCGGGGAGCTGTTTTTT.

This chain joins TRBV9 and TRBJ2-3; D gene unclear. The CDR3 has 14 residues. V dropped 0 bases and J dropped 2 bases, with 7 bases sitting between them. CDR1 and CDR2 (germline): SGDLS, YYNGEE. The CDR3 DNA reads TGTGCCAGCAGCGTAGCTGAGTCCACAGATACGCAGTATTTT. Protein sequence: CASSVAESTDTQYF.

This clone was counted once. The chain recombines TRBV19 with TRBJ2-3; 7 bases map to TRBD1. Trimming at V came to 6 bases and at J to 3 bases, leaving 12 bases not matched to a gene. Germline V gene lookup returns CDR1 LNHDA and CDR2 SQIVND (reference sequence). This CDR3 has 16 residues. CDR3 in amino acids: CASSPTDRARTDTQYF. The CDR3 nucleotides are TGTGCCAGTAGCCCTACCGACAGGGCAAGGACAGATACGCAGTATTTT. The whole variable domain, remainder taken from reference TRBV19 and TRBJ2-3, is DGGITQSPKYLFRKEGQNVTLSCEQNLNHDAMYWYRQDPGQGLRLIYYSQIVNDFQKGDIAEGYSVSREKKESFPLTVTSAQKNPTAFYLCASSPTDRARTDTQYFGPGTRLTVL.

In its sample, this clone was seen a few times. V gene TRBV19 combines with J gene TRBJ1-2; 10 bases line up with TRBD1. Germline V gene sequence: CDR1 LNHDA, CDR2 SQIVND (reference sequence). This CDR3 region has 16 residues. The V gene end was trimmed by 5 bases and the J gene end by 8 bases; junction bases not matched to a gene: 14. The CDR3: CASSFNPDRGREGYTF. The CDR3 nucleotides read TGTGCCAGTAGTTTCAACCCCGACAGGGGGCGCGAAGGCTACACCTTC. The entire variable domain, with the rest obtained from reference TRBV19 and TRBJ1-2, is as follows: DGGITQSPKYLFRKEGQNVTLSCEQNLNHDAMYWYRQDPGQGLRLIYYSQIVNDFQKGDIAEGYSVSREKKESFPLTVTSAQKNPTAFYLCASSFNPDRGREGYTFGSGTRLTVV.

The J gene is TRBJ2-1, the V gene TRBV21-1; TRBD2 is the table's D call, not checked against the DNA. TRBV21-1 is a known pseudogene. This CDR3 region has 15 residues. This CDR3 reads CASSKSSVSYNEQFF. The CDR3 region has the DNA TGTGCCAGCAGCAAAAGTAGCGTCTCTTACAATGAGCAGTTCTTC.

The chain couples TRBV7-2 to TRBJ2-7; 10 nucleotides match TRBD2. V shed 4 bases, J shed 4 bases, and the junction held 4 bases outside the gene matches. Germline V gene data show CDR1 as SGHTA and CDR2 as FQGNSA. The CDR3 loop spans 14 amino acids. CDR3 DNA sequence: TGTGCCAGCAGCTCAAGACTAGCGGGTTACGAGCAGTACTTC. It codes for CASSSRLAGYEQYF.

The chain carries TRBV5-6 and TRBJ2-7, with D perhaps TRBD1 (6 bases). The CDR3 covers 13 residues. Germline loops: CDR1 SGHDT, CDR2 YYEEEE. V lost 3 bases, J lost 6 bases, and 13 bases lay in between. CDR3 coding DNA: TGTGCCAGCAGCTCATTACAGGGAACCGAGCAGTACTTC. It codes for CASSSLQGTEQYF.